Listed below are T cell receptor beta chains from one sample, sequenced in a study of T cell responses to AZD1222 COVID-19 vaccine. Method: immunoSEQ multiplex PCR; TCRdb's copy keeps in-frame clones and lacks some. The data contain about 170,000 clones, 90% of them singletons. The sample here was peripheral blood, taken on day 0 of AZD1222 vaccination. The receptors originated from an adult in good health. Both conserved end residues are part of each CDR3. D genes are given only for firm matches. Rows may omit the clone size; those that give it use once, few, many or a size class.

clone_size	j_call	d_call	v_call	cdr3_nt	cdr3_aa
.	TRBJ2-3	.	TRBV5-1	TGCGCCAGCAGCTCGGGACTCCAAAGCACAGATACGCAGTATTTT	CASSSGLQSTDTQYF
.	TRBJ2-1	.	TRBV15	TGTGCCACCAGCATTAACCGACGGGACGACAATGAGCAGTTCTTC	CATSINRRDDNEQFF
once	TRBJ2-5	.	TRBV19	TGTGCCAGTAGTATAGATCTATCCGGGGAGACCCAGTACTTC	CASSIDLSGETQYF
.	TRBJ2-5	TRBD2	TRBV9	TGTGCCAGCAGCATAAGCCCCTCTAGCGGGGGGGCCCACCAGTACTTC	CASSISPSSGGAHQYF
.	TRBJ1-2	.	TRBV12-3/TRBV12-4	TGTGCCAGCAGTTTGGGTTCTGGCTACACCTTC	CASSLGSGYTF
.	TRBJ2-2	.	TRBV7-2	TGTGCCAGCAGCAACGACAACAGGCCCGGGACCGGGGAGCTGTTTTTT	CASSNDNRPGTGELFF
few	TRBJ2-3	.	TRBV5-1	TGCGCCAGCAGGAAGGAGCAGATAAGCACAGATACGCAGTATTTT	CASRKEQISTDTQYF
.	TRBJ2-7	.	TRBV4-1	TGCGCCAGCAGCCAAGATAGGACAGTGGGTACCTACGAGCAGTACTTC	CASSQDRTVGTYEQYF
.	TRBJ2-7	TRBD1	TRBV6-5	TGTGCCAGCGGCAGGGGGTTCGGGACCTACGAGCAGTACTTC	CASGRGFGTYEQYF
once	TRBJ1-2	TRBD1	TRBV5-1	TGCGCCAGCAGCTTGGACTTGACAGGGCGGGATACCGGCTTC	CASSLDLTGRDTGF
.	TRBJ1-2	.	TRBV15	TGTGCCACCAGCAGAGAGGGCGGATACACCTTC	CATSREGGYTF
once	TRBJ1-1	TRBD1	TRBV7-3	TGTGCCAGCAGCGATGACAGGGGTACTGAAGCTTTCTTT	CASSDDRGTEAFF
.	TRBJ2-7	.	TRBV21-1	TGTGCCAGCAGCAATAAGGGCCCGTCGGACAGGCGCTCATCCGAGCAGTACTTC	CASSNKGPSDRRSSEQYF
.	TRBJ2-1	TRBD1	TRBV5-4	TGTGCCAGCAGCCCCGGGACAGGGACCTACAATGAGCAGTTCTTC	CASSPGTGTYNEQFF
few	TRBJ2-7	.	TRBV5-6	TGTGCCAGCAGCTTCCCGGCCCACGAGCAGTACTTC	CASSFPAHEQYF
once	TRBJ2-1	TRBD2	TRBV27	TGTGCCAGCAGTTTATTTAGCGGGGGGCCGTACAATGAGCAGTTCTTC	CASSLFSGGPYNEQFF
.	TRBJ2-1	.	TRBV7-3	TGTGCCAGCAGCTTAGGCCCTAACAATGAGCAGTTCTTC	CASSLGPNNEQFF
.	TRBJ2-7	.	TRBV29-1	TGCAGCGTTCGAACAACCAACGAGCAGTACTTC	CSVRTTNEQYF
.	TRBJ2-7	TRBD2	TRBV6-2/TRBV6-3	TGTGCCAGCTGCCTAGCGGGGGGTTACGAGCAGTACTTC	CASCLAGGYEQYF
.	TRBJ2-3	TRBD2	TRBV7-2	TGTGCCAGCAGTCAGCGGGGGAGGGGCACAGATACGCAGTATTTT	CASSQRGRGTDTQYF